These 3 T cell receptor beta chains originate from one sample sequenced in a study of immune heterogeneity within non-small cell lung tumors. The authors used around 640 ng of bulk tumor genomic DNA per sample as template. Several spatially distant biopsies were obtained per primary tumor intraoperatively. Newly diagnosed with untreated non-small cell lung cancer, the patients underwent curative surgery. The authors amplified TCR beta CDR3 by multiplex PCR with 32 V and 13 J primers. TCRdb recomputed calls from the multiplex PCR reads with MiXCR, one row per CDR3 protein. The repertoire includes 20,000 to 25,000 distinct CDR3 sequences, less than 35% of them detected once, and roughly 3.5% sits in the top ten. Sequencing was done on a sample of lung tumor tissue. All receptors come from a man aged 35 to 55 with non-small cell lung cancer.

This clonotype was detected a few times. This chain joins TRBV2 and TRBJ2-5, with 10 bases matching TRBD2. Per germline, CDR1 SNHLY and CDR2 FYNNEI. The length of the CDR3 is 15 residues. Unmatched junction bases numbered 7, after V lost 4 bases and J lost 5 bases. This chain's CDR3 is CASSALAGVGETQYF. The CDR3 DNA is TGTGCCAGCAGTGCTCTAGCGGGAGTGGGGGAGACCCAGTACTTC.

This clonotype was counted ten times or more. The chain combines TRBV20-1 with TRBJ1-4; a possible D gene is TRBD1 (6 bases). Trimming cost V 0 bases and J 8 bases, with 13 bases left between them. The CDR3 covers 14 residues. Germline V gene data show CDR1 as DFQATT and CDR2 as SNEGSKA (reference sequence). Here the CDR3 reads CSAREAGAGEKLFF. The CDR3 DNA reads TGCAGTGCTAGAGAGGCAGGGGCCGGGGAAAAACTGTTTTTT.

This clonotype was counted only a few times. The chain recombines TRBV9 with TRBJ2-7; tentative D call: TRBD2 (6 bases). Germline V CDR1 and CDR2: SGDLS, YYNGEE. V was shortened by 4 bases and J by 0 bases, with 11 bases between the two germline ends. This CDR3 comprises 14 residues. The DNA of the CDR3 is TGTGCCAGCAGCCCATTCGGGGGCTCCTACGAGCAGTACTTC. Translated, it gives CASSPFGGSYEQYF.